Listed here are 23 T cell receptor beta chains from one sample, sequenced in a study of cytomegalovirus exposure and HLA in healthy donors. The PCR employed 60 Vbeta primers together with 13 Jbeta primers. Repertoires were generated with immunoSEQ multiplex PCR, while TCRdb's copy carries only in-frame clones and drops some. The sample includes 75,000 to 100,000 clones, roughly three quarters of them seen just once. What was sequenced was PBMCs. These TCRs come from a woman between 55 and 75 years old in good health and CMV-seropositive.

Of note for this clone: Germline is not matched at one junction end, which may reflect a read error. The genes are TRBV7-9 and TRBJ2-1; 12 bases fit TRBD2. The germline V gene encodes CDR1 SEHNR and CDR2 FQNEAQ (reference sequence). CDR3 size: 19 residues. The CDR3 DNA is TGTTCCAGCAGCTTACAGCGGGGGCCCCGACTAGCGGGAGTCAATGAGCAGTTCTTC. Amino acids: CSSSLQRGPRLAGVNEQFF.

The CDR3 DNA is TGTGCCAGCAGCTTAGGAGACAGGACATTCCCCCTGTACTTC. Protein sequence: CASSLGDRTFPLYF. The V and J genes are TRBV7-9 and TRBJ2-7; possible D gene TRBD1, 6 bases. The CDR3 loop spans 14 amino acids. V was pared by 1 base and J by 12 bases, with 19 bases between. CDR1 and CDR2 (germline): SEHNR, FQNEAQ (reference sequence). Together with reference TRBV7-9 and TRBJ2-7, the CDR3 gives the full variable domain: DTGVSQNPRHKITKRGQNVTFRCDPISEHNRLYWYRQTLGQGPEFLTYFQNEAQLEKSRLLSDRFSAERPKGSFSTLEIQRTEQGDSAMYLCASSLGDRTFPLYFGPGTRLTVT.

This clone has a handful of counts. The chain recombines TRBV5-5 with TRBJ2-7; 10 nucleotides match TRBD2. Germline lookup yields CDR1 SGHKS and CDR2 YYEKEE (reference sequence). J gave up 3 bases and V 0 bases, and 3 bases lay outside the gene matches. This CDR3 is 15 amino acids long. CDR3: CASSLEVAGGYEQYF. The DNA of the CDR3 is TGTGCCAGCAGCTTGGAGGTAGCGGGAGGCTACGAGCAGTACTTC.

This clone was found once. V and J are TRBV18 and TRBJ1-2, with D perhaps matching TRBD1 (5 bases). CDR1 is KGHSH and CDR2 is LQKENI in the germline V gene. This CDR3 has 13 residues. Trimming cost V 1 base and J 6 bases, with 9 bases left between them. CDR3 protein: CASSPRGVDGYTF. The CDR3 nucleotides read TGTGCCAGCTCACCACGGGGGGTCGATGGCTACACCTTC.

The chain recombines TRBV6-4 with TRBJ2-2; 8 bases agree with TRBD2. CDR1 and CDR2 (germline): MRHNA, SNTAGT. The CDR3 has 15 residues. Trimming removed 5 bases from V and 3 bases from J; junction bases left unmatched: 5. CDR3 sequence: CASSFREGDTGELFF. The CDR3 DNA is TGTGCCAGCAGTTTTCGGGAGGGGGACACCGGGGAGCTGTTTTTT.

The J gene is TRBJ1-2, the V gene TRBV30; maybe TRBD1 (5 bases). The CDR3 totals 15 residues. CDR1 and CDR2 (germline): GTSNPN, SVGIG (reference sequence). V lost 2 bases and J lost 2, with 15 bases in between. Written as DNA, the CDR3 is TGTGCCTGGAGTACCTCCCAGACAGCCAACTATGGCTACACCTTC. Protein: CAWSTSQTANYGYTF. Supplemented by reference TRBV30 and TRBJ1-2, the full variable domain reads SQTIHQWPATLVQPVGSPLSLECTVEGTSNPNLYWYRQAAGRGLQLLFYSVGIGQISSEVPQNLSASRPQDRQFILSSKKLLLSDSGFYLCAWSTSQTANYGYTFGSGTRLTVV.

This clone was picked up a small number of times. CDR3 coding DNA: TGTGCCAGCAGCTTCGGGACTAGCGGGGGAGGGGGGCAGTTCTTC. Protein sequence: CASSFGTSGGGGQFF. The rearrangement links TRBV13 to TRBJ2-1; 14 nucleotides line up with TRBD2. The CDR3 sequence is 15 residues long. Germline CDR1 is PRHDT and CDR2 is FYEKMQ (reference sequence). Unmatched junction bases numbered 7, after V lost 3 bases and J lost 12 bases.

The genes are TRBV6-5 and TRBJ2-7; a weak D match, TRBD2 (6 bases). CDR3 length: 13 amino acids. Deletions cut 6 bases from V and 0 bases from J, with 9 bases between. Germline V gene sequence: CDR1 MNHEY, CDR2 SVGAGI. The CDR3: CASRRGFSYEQYF. DNA of the CDR3: TGTGCCAGCAGACGGGGGTTCTCCTACGAGCAGTACTTC.

The chain has TRBV29-1 and TRBJ2-1; 7 positions agree with TRBD2. Losses at the gene ends were 7 bases for V and 10 bases for J; bases not matched to a gene: 10. The CDR3 extends over 12 amino acids. Germline V gene data show CDR1 as SQVTM and CDR2 as ANQGSEA. CDR3 in amino acids: CSGGGGAGEQFF. For the CDR3, the DNA is TGCAGCGGCGGGGGTGGCGCGGGCGAGCAGTTCTTC.

This sequence joins TRBV15 and TRBJ2-4; 7 bases are shared with TRBD2. J lost 1 base, V lost 8 bases, and 2 bases had no gene match. The germline CDR1 and CDR2 sequences are LNHNV and YYDKDF (reference sequence). CDR3 length: 13 residues. Here the CDR3 reads CATLGGAKNIQYF. The DNA for the CDR3 is TGTGCCACCCTCGGGGGGGCCAAAAACATTCAGTACTTC.

The V gene is TRBV11-2, the J gene TRBJ1-4; TRBD1 matches 10 bases. The CDR3 has 16 residues. Per germline, CDR1 SGHAT and CDR2 FQNNGV. V dropped 3 bases and J dropped 8; count of bases not matched to a gene: 9. CDR3 amino acids: CASSFPSGTGDEKLFF. CDR3 nucleotide sequence: TGTGCCAGCAGCTTCCCTTCCGGGACAGGGGACGAAAAACTGTTTTTT.

This sequence joins TRBV28 and TRBJ1-2; tentative D call: TRBD1 (5 bases). Looked up from germline, CDR1 is MDHEN and CDR2 is SYDVKM. The V end lost 8 bases, the J end lost 10 bases, and 17 bases lay between the germline ends. CDR3 size: 12 residues. The CDR3 sequence is CASRWGSLDYTF. CDR3 sequence (DNA): TGTGCCAGCCGATGGGGCAGTTTAGACTACACCTTC.

The chain employs TRBV19 and TRBJ2-3, with D possibly TRBD1 on 8 matching bases. With 8 bases removed from V and 6 bases from J, the gap between germline ends came to 21 bases. The CDR3 runs to 15 residues. From germline, CDR1 is LNHDA and CDR2 SQIVND (reference sequence). CDR3 region: CASAAGDRRPDTQYF. The CDR3 DNA sequence: TGTGCCAGTGCGGCGGGGGACAGGCGACCGGATACGCAGTATTTT.

Here the CDR3 reads CASSHPGQGVTEAFF. CDR3 sequence (DNA): TGCGCCAGCAGCCACCCGGGACAGGGGGTCACTGAAGCTTTCTTT. The chain recombines TRBV4-1 with TRBJ1-1; TRBD1 matches at 11 bases. The ends lost 3 bases at V and 4 bases at J; junction bases unmatched: 4. CDR1 MGHRA and CDR2 YSYEKL come from the germline V gene. The length of the CDR3 is 15 residues.

The rearrangement uses TRBV6-1 and TRBJ1-2; 8 bases match TRBD1. Losses at the gene ends were 1 base for V and 4 bases for J; bases not matched to a gene: 8. CDR3 size: 16 residues. Germline CDR1 MNHNS, CDR2 SASEGT. CDR3 residues: CASSEDRTGRSYGYTF. As DNA, the CDR3 is TGTGCCAGCAGTGAAGACCGGACAGGGAGGAGCTATGGCTACACCTTC.

This clone has a handful of counts. The rearrangement joins TRBV6-1 to TRBJ1-1; D possibly corresponds to TRBD1 (6 bases). CDR1 is MNHNS and CDR2 is SASEGT in the germline V gene. V was pared by 6 bases and J by 4 bases, with 12 bases between. This CDR3 is built from 13 residues. The CDR3 loop is CASRRTARTEAFF. In nucleotides, the CDR3 is TGTGCCAGCAGAAGGACAGCACGCACTGAAGCTTTCTTT.

The gene calls are TRBV6-6 and TRBJ1-1; TRBD1 agrees at 7 bases. J gave up 5 bases and V 6 bases, and 12 bases lay outside the gene matches. The V gene's germline CDR1 is MNHNY and CDR2 SVGAGI (reference sequence). This CDR3 comprises 15 residues. The DNA for the CDR3 is TGTGCCAGCAGCCAGACAGGGATGACGGGTACTGAAGCTTTCTTT. It encodes CASSQTGMTGTEAFF.

The rearrangement links TRBV5-1 to TRBJ1-2; possible D gene TRBD1, 6 bases. V lost 4 bases and J lost 8, with 12 bases in between. This CDR3 is 12 amino acids long. CDR1 is SGHRS, CDR2 YFSETQ, per germline. The CDR3 DNA sequence: TGCGCCAGCAGCGGACAGAACTTAGGCTACACCTTC. This sequence encodes CASSGQNLGYTF.

V and J are TRBV14 and TRBJ2-4, with D hard to call. Per germline, CDR1 SGHDN and CDR2 FVKESK. The CDR3 spans 14 residues. V dropped 1 base and J dropped 7 bases, with 11 bases sitting between them. CDR3 in DNA: TGTGCCAGCAGCCAAGGGAGTAGCTGGAACATTCAGTACTTC. It specifies CASSQGSSWNIQYF.

This clone has only one observation. The V gene is TRBV28, the J gene TRBJ1-1; the match to TRBD1 covers 7 bases. After removal of 6 bases from V and 5 bases from J, the junction contained 12 bases not matched to a gene. The CDR3 has 15 residues. The germline CDR1 and CDR2 sequences are MDHEN and SYDVKM. The CDR3 sequence: CASRNRQGSFTEAFF. The CDR3 DNA is TGTGCCAGCAGGAATCGACAGGGAAGTTTTACTGAAGCTTTCTTT. Full variable domain (outside the CDR3, taken from reference TRBV28 and TRBJ1-1): DVKVTQSSRYLVKRTGEKVFLECVQDMDHENMFWYRQDPGLGLRLIYFSYDVKMKEKGDIPEGYSVSREKKERFSLILESASTNQTSMYLCASRNRQGSFTEAFFGQGTRLTVV.

The chain recombines TRBV5-4 with TRBJ2-2; perhaps TRBD1 as D (6 bases). CDR1 SGHNT and CDR2 YYREEE come from the germline V gene (reference sequence). The CDR3 is 14 residues long. V was cut by 0 bases and J by 3 bases, with 6 bases left in between. CDR3 amino acids: CASSLAGDTGELFF. The CDR3 DNA is TGTGCCAGCAGCTTGGCAGGGGACACCGGGGAGCTGTTTTTT.

The chain recombines TRBV6-1 with TRBJ2-1, with D maybe TRBD2 (5 bases). Germline loops: CDR1 MNHNS, CDR2 SASEGT. Trimming removed 4 bases from V and 6 bases from J, with 16 bases in between. The CDR3 has 15 residues. The CDR3 nucleotides are TGTGCCAGCAGTGCCCAGCCTAGCTTGGGCAATGAGCAGTTCTTC. It codes for CASSAQPSLGNEQFF.

The genes are TRBV7-3 and TRBJ2-2; D possibly corresponds to TRBD2 (5 bases). The CDR3 covers 15 residues. Per the germline V gene, CDR1 is SGHTA and CDR2 is FQGTGA. V shed 3 bases and J shed 1 base, with 9 bases lying between them. The CDR3 DNA reads as TGTGCCAGCAGCTTTCGAGGGAGGAACACCGGGGAGCTGTTTTTT. Translated: CASSFRGRNTGELFF.